This is a list of T cell receptor beta chains from one sample in a study of shared clonotypes between healthy human individuals. Sequenced by immunoSEQ multiplex PCR; TCRdb stores in-frame clones only, minus some. The sample carries 650,000 to 750,000 clones, roughly 78% recorded once. Sequencing used memory CD4+ T cells sorted from blood. These receptors originate from a woman in her 30s in good health. Both conserved end residues are part of each CDR3. The D gene is left open where the match is weak. Only some rows state a clone size, as once, few, many or a class for expanded clones.

clone_size,d_call,j_call,v_call,cdr3_nt,cdr3_aa
.,.,TRBJ1-5,TRBV2,TGTGCCAGCAGTGTAGGGGGTAGCAATCAGCCCCAGCATTTT,CASSVGGSNQPQHF
few,.,TRBJ2-5,TRBV7-2,TGTGCCAGCAGCTTAGGGGGGACCCAAGAGACCCAGTACTTC,CASSLGGTQETQYF
.,TRBD1,TRBJ2-7,TRBV28,TGTGCCAGCAAACGACAGGGGTTTTCTTACGAGCAGTACTTC,CASKRQGFSYEQYF
.,.,TRBJ1-1,TRBV19,TGTGCCAGTAGTCCTCCGGGAGGGGGCACTGAAGCTTTCTTT,CASSPPGGGTEAFF
.,.,TRBJ2-1,TRBV25-1,TGTGCCAGCAGCCGGGACTCAACCTACAATGAGCAGTTCTTC,CASSRDSTYNEQFF
.,TRBD1,TRBJ2-5,TRBV25-1,TGTGCCAGCAGTGAGGCAGGGGGTAGCCAAGAGACCCAGTACTTC,CASSEAGGSQETQYF
once,TRBD1,TRBJ1-1,TRBV14,TGTGCCAGCAGCCAGGGCAGGGGGCGTACTGAAGCTTTCTTT,CASSQGRGRTEAFF
.,TRBD2,TRBJ2-5,TRBV10-3,TGTGCCATCAGTGACTCTAGCGGGACTATGGAGACCCAGTACTTC,CAISDSSGTMETQYF
.,TRBD2,TRBJ2-7,TRBV11-2,TGTGCCAGCGGCCCCCAGCGGGATTCCTACGAGCAGTACTTC,CASGPQRDSYEQYF
.,.,TRBJ2-3,TRBV21-1,TGTGCCCCGGGGAGGCGGGAGCCTAGCACAGATACGCAGTATTTT,CAPGRREPSTDTQYF
many,TRBD1,TRBJ2-2,TRBV4-1,TGCGCCAGCGCAGACAGGGTAAGCGTGTTTGGCACCGGGGAGCTGTTTTTT,CASADRVSVFGTGELFF
.,.,TRBJ2-5,TRBV5-1,TGCGCCAGCAGCTTAAATGGTCGAGAGACCCAGTACTTC,CASSLNGRETQYF
.,.,TRBJ1-5,TRBV4-1,TGCGCCAGCAGCCAAGCGTGGTTCGTGGGCAATCAGCCCCAGCATTTT,CASSQAWFVGNQPQHF
.,TRBD1,TRBJ2-7,TRBV27,TGTGCCAGCAGTCTTCTAAGTGGGACAGGGGCCTACGAGCAGTACTTC,CASSLLSGTGAYEQYF
once,TRBD1,TRBJ2-7,TRBV19,TGTGCCAGTAGCAGGGGACAGACCTACGAGCAGTACTTC,CASSRGQTYEQYF
.,.,TRBJ2-1,TRBV10-1,TGCGCCAGCAGTGAGTGGGGGGCTTCTGTCAATGAGCAGTTCTTC,CASSEWGASVNEQFF
.,.,TRBJ2-2,TRBV14,TGTGCCAGCAGCCAAGTTGGGGGGACGAACACCGGGGAGCTGTTTTTT,CASSQVGGTNTGELFF
.,.,TRBJ1-1,TRBV18,TGTGCCAGCTCACCAAGGCGACAGTCCGCGAACACTGAAGCTTTCTTT,CASSPRRQSANTEAFF
.,.,TRBJ2-7,TRBV5-1,TGCGCCAGCAGCTGGGAGGCACGTTCGTCCTACGAGCAGTACTTC,CASSWEARSSYEQYF
.,TRBD1,TRBJ2-7,TRBV5-1,TGCGCCAGCAGCCCACAGGGGGCCGCCTACGAGCAGTACTTC,CASSPQGAAYEQYF
few,.,TRBJ2-6,TRBV4-1,TGCGCCAGCAGCCAAGTCTTAGCCCGCTCTGGGGCCAACGTCCTGACTTTC,CASSQVLARSGANVLTF
.,TRBD2,TRBJ2-7,TRBV28,TGTGCCAGCAGTTCCCCCCGGGTAGCGGGACAACCCTACGAGCAGTACTTC,CASSSPRVAGQPYEQYF
.,TRBD2,TRBJ2-1,TRBV2,TGTGCCAGCAGTGGCTTAAGCGGGAGGGTTGAGCAGTTCTTC,CASSGLSGRVEQFF
.,TRBD1,TRBJ1-1,TRBV6-5,TGTGCCAGCAGAAACACAGGGGTGGGGAACACTGAAGCTTTCTTT,CASRNTGVGNTEAFF
.,.,TRBJ1-2,TRBV16,TGTGCCAGCAGCCAACGAACAGGGACGACGGGCTACACCTTC,CASSQRTGTTGYTF
.,.,TRBJ2-5,TRBV7-9,TGTGCCAGCAGCTTTCCCCCTGAGCAAGAGACCCAGTACTTC,CASSFPPEQETQYF
few,.,TRBJ1-1,TRBV2,TGTGCCAGCAGTGCGAGGGTGGTAAACACTGAAGCTTTCTTT,CASSARVVNTEAFF
few,.,TRBJ2-2,TRBV19,TGTGCCAGTAGTATAGTTGGGCTAACCGGGGAGCTGTTTTTT,CASSIVGLTGELFF
.,.,TRBJ1-2,TRBV28,TGTGCCAGCGGCCCACAGGGATCTATAGGAGGCTACACCTTC,CASGPQGSIGGYTF
.,.,TRBJ1-1,TRBV14,TGTGCCAGCAGCCAGATCTTTGAGACAGGTGAAGCTTTCTTT,CASSQIFETGEAFF
.,.,TRBJ1-2,TRBV28,TGTGCCAGCAGTTTACAGCTGACTGGCTACACCTTC,CASSLQLTGYTF
few,.,TRBJ1-3,TRBV15,TGTGCCACCTGGGACGGGGCCTCTGGAAACACCATATATTTT,CATWDGASGNTIYF
many,TRBD1,TRBJ1-1,TRBV7-9,TGTGCCAGCAGCTTAATGATTGTAGGACAGGGCATGAACACTGAAGCTTTCTTT,CASSLMIVGQGMNTEAFF
few,.,TRBJ2-6,TRBV5-1,TGCGCCAGCAGCTTGGCCCGGGCAACTGGGGCCAACGTCCTGACTTTC,CASSLARATGANVLTF
many,.,TRBJ2-3,TRBV7-9,TGTGCCAGCAGCTTAAAGGCCGGGAGAGGCACAGATACGCAGTATTTT,CASSLKAGRGTDTQYF
once,TRBD2,TRBJ2-1,TRBV5-1,TGCGCCAGCAGCGCAACTAGCGGGCGGGTCGATGAGCAGTTCTTC,CASSATSGRVDEQFF
.,.,TRBJ1-2,TRBV19,TGTGCCAGTACCTTGAGACAGGACTATGGCTACACCTTC,CASTLRQDYGYTF
.,TRBD2,TRBJ2-1,TRBV7-2,TGTGCCAGCAGCCTGACGGGGCAGCGGGACCTCTACAATGAGCAGTTCTTC,CASSLTGQRDLYNEQFF
.,.,TRBJ2-7,TRBV5-1,TGCGCCAGCAGCTTTGACGGCCCCGATTACGAGCAGTACTTC,CASSFDGPDYEQYF
.,.,TRBJ2-7,TRBV2,TGTGCCAGCCAAAGGGAGTACGAGCAGTACTTC,CASQREYEQYF
.,TRBD2,TRBJ2-5,TRBV6-1,TGTGCCAGCAGTGGGATGACTAGCTACTTTGAGACCCAGTACTTC,CASSGMTSYFETQYF
.,TRBD1,TRBJ2-7,TRBV27,TGTGCCAGCAGTCCCGACAGGGTCTTTCGCACCTACGAGCAGTACTTC,CASSPDRVFRTYEQYF
.,TRBD2,TRBJ2-2,TRBV5-4,TGTGCCAGCAGCTTGGGTTCGGTCAGCGGGGTAAACACCGGGGAGCTGTTTTTT,CASSLGSVSGVNTGELFF
many,.,TRBJ1-5,TRBV2,TGTGCCAGCAGTGAAGCCTACGATCAGCCCCAGCATTTT,CASSEAYDQPQHF
.,TRBD1,TRBJ2-7,TRBV18,TGTGCCAGCTCACGTCTGCCGGGACAGTCTTCCGAGCAGTACTTC,CASSRLPGQSSEQYF
once,.,TRBJ1-1,TRBV30,TGTGCCTGGACTGGACAGAACACTGAAGCTTTCTTT,CAWTGQNTEAFF
.,TRBD1,TRBJ1-2,TRBV7-9,TGTGCCAGCAGCTTAGACAGGGGAAACTATGGCTACACCTTC,CASSLDRGNYGYTF
.,.,TRBJ1-1,TRBV28,TGTGCCAGCATGTCTCCCAGGGAAGCTTTCTTT,CASMSPREAFF
.,.,TRBJ2-7,TRBV28,TGTGCCAGCAGTTTCGGTGGTAAAAGGAGTCTGTGGGGCGAGCAGTACTTC,CASSFGGKRSLWGEQYF
.,.,TRBJ2-1,TRBV28,TGTGCCAGCGCCAGTTCCTACAATGAGCAGTTCTTC,CASASSYNEQFF